The 18 T cell receptor beta chains reported below all come from one sample, sequenced in a study of T cell repertoires in cytomegalovirus infection (dated by TCRdb to between 2018 and 2021). These receptors have no known antigen. Sequencing took place on an Illumina HiSeq 1500. TCRdb reworked the public reads: Q25 trimming with fastp, MiXCR clone assembly, productive beta chains retained. One record per CDR3 amino acid sequence lists the most common genes and DNA. This sample lists about 900,000 distinct CDR3 sequences; more than 25% were detected once. Around 15% of the sample rests with the top ten. What the treatment or condition label conveys for this sample: in vitro stimulation with specific CMV peptide epitopes to enrich CMV-specific T cells. The sequencing here drew on cultured CD8+ T cells from PBMCs, taken from culture after CMV antigen stimulation. All receptors come from a human donor in good health (CMV status not recorded). Some clones in this sample may be carry-over from other donors' samples.

This clonotype was counted a few times. The rearrangement links TRBV7-8 to TRBJ2-1, with D tentatively TRBD1 (6 bases). The germline CDR1 and CDR2 sequences are SGHVS and FQNEAQ. V lost 2 bases to trimming and J lost 16 bases, with 15 bases between them. The CDR3 runs to 12 residues. This CDR3 is CASSLSRGLQFF. The CDR3 DNA is TGTGCCAGCAGCTTAAGCAGGGGATTACAATTCTTC.

This clonotype showed up many times. The chain has TRBV7-2 and TRBJ2-5; D not resolved. Looked up from germline, CDR1 is SGHTA and CDR2 is FQGNSA. CDR3 size: 13 residues. V lost 2 bases to trimming and J lost 5 bases, with 9 bases between them. The CDR3 DNA follows: TGTGCCAGCAGCTTACGGATTAGGGAGACCCAGTACTTC. It codes for CASSLRIRETQYF.

This clonotype was detected a few times. The rearrangement uses TRBV6-1 and TRBJ1-5, with TRBD1 matching 8 bases. V gave up 5 bases and J gave up 0 bases; unmatched junction bases: 9. CDR3 size: 17 residues. Germline lookup yields CDR1 MNHNS and CDR2 SASEGT. The CDR3 DNA follows: TGTGCCAGCAGTCCTGTGGCAGGGGGCCTTAGCAATCAGCCCCAGCATTTT. Encoded protein: CASSPVAGGLSNQPQHF.

This clonotype was observed many times. V is TRBV7-2 and J is TRBJ1-5, with 7 bases lining up with TRBD1. CDR3 length: 14 amino acids. Per the germline V gene, CDR1 is SGHTA and CDR2 is FQGNSA. V shed 5 bases and J 7 bases; nucleotides not matched to a gene: 8. The chain's CDR3 is CASSAGTVRQPQHF. CDR3 coding DNA: TGTGCCAGCAGCGCCGGGACAGTACGACAGCCCCAGCATTTT. The whole variable domain, filled in from reference TRBV7-2 and TRBJ1-5, reads GAGVSQSPSNKVTEKGKDVELRCDPISGHTALYWYRQSLGQGLEFLIYFQGNSAPDKSGLPSDRFSAERTGGSVSTLTIQRTQQEDSAVYLCASSAGTVRQPQHFGDGTRLSIL.

This clonotype showed up many times. The chain joins TRBV7-2 to TRBJ2-7; D is undetermined. This CDR3 is built from 12 residues. V was pared by 3 bases and J by 3 bases, with 6 bases between. CDR1 SGHTA and CDR2 FQGNSA come from the germline V gene. DNA for the CDR3: TGTGCCAGCAGCTTCGATAACTACGAGCAGTACGTC. Protein sequence: CASSFDNYEQYV.

On this clonotype itself: A read error may explain this, as a much larger clone is one base away. This chain uses TRBV9 with TRBJ2-1, with 10 bases aligning to TRBD2. CDR1 and CDR2 (germline): SGDLS, YYNGEE. V shed 4 bases, J shed 2 bases, and the junction held 3 bases outside the gene matches. The CDR3 loop spans 15 amino acids. This CDR3 reads CASSWGLATYNEQFF. In nucleotides, the CDR3 is TGTGCCAGCAGCTGGGGACTAGCGACCTACAATGAGCAGTTCTTC.

The chain is built from TRBV4-1 and TRBJ2-1; D ambiguous. This CDR3 contains 13 residues. V lost 5 bases and J 8 bases, leaving 13 bases between the germline ends. CDR1 and CDR2 from the germline V gene are MGHRA and YSYEKL. The chain's CDR3 is CASSEIMGDEQFF. The CDR3 DNA reads as TGCGCCAGCAGCGAAATCATGGGCGATGAGCAGTTCTTC.

V usage is TRBV12-5 and J usage is TRBJ1-1; the match to TRBD1 covers 7 bases. The junction had 5 bases not matched to a gene; V was cut back by 5 bases and J by 8 bases. The CDR3 is made up of 12 amino acids. Germline CDR1 and CDR2: LGHNT and FRNRAP. The CDR3: CASGGRGDEAFF. The DNA for the CDR3 is TGTGCTAGTGGTGGCAGGGGGGACGAAGCTTTCTTT. Full variable domain (remainder filled in from reference TRBV12-5 and TRBJ1-1): DARVTQTPRHKVTEMGQEVTMRCQPILGHNTVFWYRQTMMQGLELLAYFRNRAPLDDSGMPKDRFSAEMPDATLATLKIQPSEPRDSAVYFCASGGRGDEAFFGQGTRLTVV.

This clonotype was counted ten times or more. The J gene is TRBJ2-1, the V gene TRBV7-9; 7 bases are a match to TRBD2. There are 11 residues in the CDR3. With V trimmed by 4 bases and J by 9 bases, 0 bases remained unmatched. Germline assignment: CDR1 SEHNR and CDR2 FQNEAQ (reference sequence). The CDR3 DNA reads as TGTGCCAGCAGCTCGGGGGGTGAGCAGTTCTTC. Amino acid sequence: CASSSGGEQFF.

This clonotype was seen more than once but under ten times. The genes are TRBV27 and TRBJ1-1; D perhaps matches TRBD1 (5 bases). Germline loops: CDR1 MNHEY, CDR2 SMNVEV (reference sequence). This CDR3 contains 14 residues. V dropped 3 bases and J dropped 4 bases, with 12 bases sitting between them. CDR3 DNA: TGTGCCAGCAGTTTGGTTAAGGGGTCCACTGAAGCTTTCTTT. Its translation is CASSLVKGSTEAFF.

This clonotype was found a few times. The chain has TRBV28 and TRBJ1-1; D ambiguous. Germline CDR1 and CDR2: MDHEN and SYDVKM. The CDR3 loop spans 17 amino acids. V dropped 7 bases and J dropped 0 bases, with 21 bases sitting between them. As DNA, the CDR3 is TGTGCCAGCACCCTGAAGTGGCAGGATTTCATGAACACTGAAGCTTTCTTT. The encoded protein is CASTLKWQDFMNTEAFF.

The V call is TRBV4-3, the J call TRBJ2-1; D may be TRBD2 (5 bases). CDR3 length: 14 residues. Germline V lookup: CDR1 LGHNA, CDR2 YSLEER. V lost 1 base, J lost 8 bases, and 12 bases lay in between. Here the CDR3 reads CASSQVRARYEQFF. The CDR3 nucleotides are TGCGCCAGCAGCCAAGTGCGGGCCAGGTATGAGCAGTTCTTC.

The V gene is TRBV28, the J gene TRBJ2-7, with 11 bases matching TRBD1. This CDR3 is 15 amino acids long. Germline loops: CDR1 MDHEN, CDR2 SYDVKM. V lost 6 bases to trimming and J lost 2 bases; unmatched junction nucleotides: 6. DNA of the CDR3: TGTGCCAGCAGCTCACTGGGACAGGGGGCCTACGAGCAGTACGTC. Translation gives CASSSLGQGAYEQYV.

The rearrangement links TRBV6-5 to TRBJ2-2; 8 bases map to TRBD1. V gave up 2 bases and J gave up 4 bases; unmatched junction bases: 0. Germline CDR1 and CDR2: MNHEY and SVGAGI. This CDR3 contains 14 residues. The CDR3 sequence: CASSYGTGTGELFF. Written as DNA, the CDR3 is TGTGCCAGCAGTTACGGGACAGGCACCGGGGAGCTGTTTTTT.

This chain joins TRBV6-1 and TRBJ2-1, with 9 bases that match TRBD2. Per germline, CDR1 MNHNS and CDR2 SASEGT. V was clipped by 9 bases and J by 9 bases; unmatched bases: 15. The CDR3 has 15 amino acids. CDR3 protein: CASPPGGGAVGEQFF. The CDR3 region has the DNA TGTGCCAGTCCTCCTGGCGGGGGGGCCGTCGGTGAGCAGTTCTTC.

The chain joins TRBV6-5 to TRBJ2-1; 10 nucleotides align to TRBD2. Looked up from germline, CDR1 is MNHEY and CDR2 is SVGAGI. V was pared by 2 bases and J by 4 bases, with 14 bases of the junction left unmatched. The CDR3 spans 19 residues. CDR3 nucleotide sequence: TGTGCCAGCAGTTACGGGGTCTCAGCGGGGGGGCGCGGATACAATGAGCAGTTCTTC. Its protein product is CASSYGVSAGGRGYNEQFF.

The V and J genes are TRBV7-6 and TRBJ2-1, with 11 bases lining up with TRBD2. Germline V gives CDR1 SGHVS, CDR2 FNYEAQ. The junction had 13 bases not matched to a gene; V was cut back by 0 bases and J by 9 bases. This CDR3 is built from 18 residues. CDR3: CASSLAWVSGGARGEQFF. As DNA, the CDR3 is TGTGCCAGCAGCTTAGCGTGGGTTAGCGGGGGGGCCCGAGGTGAGCAGTTCTTC.

This clonotype has more than one count but fewer than ten. The chain carries TRBV6-6 and TRBJ2-7; tentative D call: TRBD1 (6 bases). Trimming cost V 0 bases and J 5 bases, with 14 bases left between them. This CDR3 is 15 amino acids long. CDR1 is MNHNY, CDR2 SVGAGI, per germline (reference sequence). CDR3: CASSYSQGGLDEQYV. The DNA of the CDR3 is TGTGCCAGCAGTTACTCACAGGGTGGGCTAGACGAGCAGTACGTC.